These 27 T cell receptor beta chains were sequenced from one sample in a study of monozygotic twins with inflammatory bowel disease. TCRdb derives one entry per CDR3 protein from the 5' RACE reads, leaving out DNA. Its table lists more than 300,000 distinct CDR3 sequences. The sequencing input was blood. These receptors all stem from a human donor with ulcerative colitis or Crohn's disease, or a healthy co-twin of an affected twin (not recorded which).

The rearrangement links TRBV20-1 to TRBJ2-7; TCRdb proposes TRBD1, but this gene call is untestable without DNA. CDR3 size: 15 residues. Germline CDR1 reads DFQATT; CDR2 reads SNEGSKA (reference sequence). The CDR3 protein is CSARVPGTALYEQYF.

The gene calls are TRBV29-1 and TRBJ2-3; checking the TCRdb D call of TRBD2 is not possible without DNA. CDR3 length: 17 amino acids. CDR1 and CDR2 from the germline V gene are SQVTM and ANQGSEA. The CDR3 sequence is CSVEDVLAFDGTDTQYF.

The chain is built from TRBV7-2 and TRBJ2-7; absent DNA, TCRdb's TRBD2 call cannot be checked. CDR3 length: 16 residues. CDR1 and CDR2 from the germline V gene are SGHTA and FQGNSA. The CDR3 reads CASSIGSAVSSYEQYF.

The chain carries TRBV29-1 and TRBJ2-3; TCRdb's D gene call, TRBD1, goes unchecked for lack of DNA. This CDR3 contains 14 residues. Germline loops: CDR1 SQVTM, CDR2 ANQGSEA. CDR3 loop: CSVRDRGGSDTQYF.

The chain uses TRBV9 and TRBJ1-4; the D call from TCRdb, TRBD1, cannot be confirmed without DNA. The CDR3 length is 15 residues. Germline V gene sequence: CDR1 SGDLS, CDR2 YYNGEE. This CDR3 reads CASSGSGQSNEKLFF. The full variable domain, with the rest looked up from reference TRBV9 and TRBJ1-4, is DSGVTQTPKHLITATGQRVTLRCSPRSGDLSVYWYQQSLDQGLQFLIQYYNGEERAKGNILERFSAQQFPDLHSELNLSSLELGDSALYFCASSGSGQSNEKLFFGSGTQLSVL.

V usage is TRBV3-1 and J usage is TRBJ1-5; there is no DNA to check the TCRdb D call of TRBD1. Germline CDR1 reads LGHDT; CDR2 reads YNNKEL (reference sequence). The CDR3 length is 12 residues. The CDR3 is CASSRLGGPQHF.

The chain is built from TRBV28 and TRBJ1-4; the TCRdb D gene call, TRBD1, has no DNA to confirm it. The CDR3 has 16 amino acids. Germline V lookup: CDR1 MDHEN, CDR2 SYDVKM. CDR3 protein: CASSLPPGTGYEKLFF.

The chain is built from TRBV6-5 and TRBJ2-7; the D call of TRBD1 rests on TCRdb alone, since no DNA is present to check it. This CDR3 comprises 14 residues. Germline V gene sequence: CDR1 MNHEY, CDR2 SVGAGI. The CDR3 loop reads CASSYTGKSREQYF.

This CDR3 reads CSASRGPGANVLTF. J is TRBJ2-6 and V is TRBV20-1; as DNA is missing, the TRBD1 call by TCRdb cannot be tested. The CDR3 sequence is 14 residues long. Germline V gene data show CDR1 as DFQATT and CDR2 as SNEGSKA (reference sequence).

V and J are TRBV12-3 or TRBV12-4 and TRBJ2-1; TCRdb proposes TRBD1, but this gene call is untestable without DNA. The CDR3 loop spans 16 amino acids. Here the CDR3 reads CASIRAGVGLAVEQFF.

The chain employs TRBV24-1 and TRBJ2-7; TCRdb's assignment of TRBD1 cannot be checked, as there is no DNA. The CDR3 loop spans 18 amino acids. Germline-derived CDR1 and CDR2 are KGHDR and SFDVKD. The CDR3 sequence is CATSVVTGFFYGSYEQYF.

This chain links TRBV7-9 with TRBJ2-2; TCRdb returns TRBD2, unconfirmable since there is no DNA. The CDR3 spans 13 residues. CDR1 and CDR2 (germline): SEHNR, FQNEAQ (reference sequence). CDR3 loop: CASSPHAAGELFF.

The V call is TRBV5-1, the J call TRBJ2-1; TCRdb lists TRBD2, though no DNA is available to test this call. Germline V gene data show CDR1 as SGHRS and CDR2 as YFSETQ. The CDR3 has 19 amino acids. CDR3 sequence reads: CASSLEGLAGPSSYNEQFF.

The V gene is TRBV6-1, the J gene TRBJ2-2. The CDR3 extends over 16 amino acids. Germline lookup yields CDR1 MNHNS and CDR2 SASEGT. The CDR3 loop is CASRNSIAHLTGELFF.

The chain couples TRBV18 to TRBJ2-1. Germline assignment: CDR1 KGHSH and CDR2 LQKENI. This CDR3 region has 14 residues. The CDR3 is CASSPNLSYNEQFF.

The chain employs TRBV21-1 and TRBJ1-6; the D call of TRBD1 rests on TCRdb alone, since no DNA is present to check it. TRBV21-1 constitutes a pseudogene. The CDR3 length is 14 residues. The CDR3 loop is CASTWDTINSPLHF.

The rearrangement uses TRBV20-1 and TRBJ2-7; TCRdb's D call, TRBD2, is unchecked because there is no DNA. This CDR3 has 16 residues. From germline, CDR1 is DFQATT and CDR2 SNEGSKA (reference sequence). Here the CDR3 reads CSARDPTSGTAYEQYF.

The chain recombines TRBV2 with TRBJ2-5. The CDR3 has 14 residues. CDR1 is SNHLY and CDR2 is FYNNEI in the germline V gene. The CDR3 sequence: CASRRSFLQETQYF.

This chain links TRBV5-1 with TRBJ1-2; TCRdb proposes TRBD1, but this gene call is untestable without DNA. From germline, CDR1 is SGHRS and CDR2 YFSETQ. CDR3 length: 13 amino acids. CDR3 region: CASRDISNYGYTF.

Here the CDR3 reads CASSSQGTAETQYF. The V and J genes are TRBV7-2 and TRBJ2-5; lacking DNA, the TRBD1 call made by TCRdb goes unchecked. Germline CDR1 is SGHTA and CDR2 is FQGNSA. This CDR3 has 14 residues. Together with reference TRBV7-2 and TRBJ2-5, the CDR3 gives the full variable domain: GAGVSQSPSNKVTEKGKDVELRCDPISGHTALYWYRQSLGQGLEFLIYFQGNSAPDKSGLPSDRFSAERTGGSVSTLTIQRTQQEDSAVYLCASSSQGTAETQYFGPGTRLLVL.

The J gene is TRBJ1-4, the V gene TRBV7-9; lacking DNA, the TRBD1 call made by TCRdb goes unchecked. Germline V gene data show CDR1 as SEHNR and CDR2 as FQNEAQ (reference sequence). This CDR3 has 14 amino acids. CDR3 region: CASSHLDIGRKLFF.

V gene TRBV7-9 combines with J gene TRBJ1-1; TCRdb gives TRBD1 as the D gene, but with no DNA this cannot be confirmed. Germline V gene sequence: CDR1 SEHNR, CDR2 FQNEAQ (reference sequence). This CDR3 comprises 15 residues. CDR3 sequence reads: CASSNPGQGSTEAFF.

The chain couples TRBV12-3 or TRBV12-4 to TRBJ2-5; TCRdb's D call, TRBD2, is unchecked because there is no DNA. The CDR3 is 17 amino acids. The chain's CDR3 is CASSFFDYGPMGETQYF.

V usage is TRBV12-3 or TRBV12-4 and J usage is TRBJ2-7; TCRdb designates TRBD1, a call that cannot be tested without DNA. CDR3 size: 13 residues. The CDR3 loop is CASSLGQIYEQYF.

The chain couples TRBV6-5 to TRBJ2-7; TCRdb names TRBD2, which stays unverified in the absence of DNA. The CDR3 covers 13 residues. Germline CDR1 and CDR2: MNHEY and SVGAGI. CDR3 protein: CASKSDYSYEQYF.

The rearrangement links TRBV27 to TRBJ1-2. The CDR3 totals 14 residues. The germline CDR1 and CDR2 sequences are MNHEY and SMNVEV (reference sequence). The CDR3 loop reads CASSIAWDSYGYTF.

The CDR3 loop is CATRSAGVTDTQYF. V gene TRBV15 combines with J gene TRBJ2-3; TCRdb lists TRBD1, though no DNA is available to test this call. The CDR3 has 14 residues. Germline V CDR1 and CDR2: LNHNV, YYDKDF (reference sequence).